The TCR beta chain under discussion was sequenced for a study of early T cells in non-severe SARS-CoV-2 infection. About the study: The study sequenced bulk RNA from unsorted whole blood, with chains unpaired.

Of note for this clonotype: Its specificity is not known. Relative to the germline gene, one junction end is altered; a read error may explain this.

Germline loops: CDR1 SGHAT, CDR2 FQNNGV. This CDR3 region has 13 residues. Findings and caveats of the study: The study's VDJdb matching favored anti-spike CD8 responses and missed private and CD4 specificities.

Tagging with unique molecular identifiers was applied to individual cDNA molecules. One entry per CDR3 protein, called by TCRdb with MiXCR from the 5' RACE reads. In the table there are roughly 62,000 distinct CDR3 sequences, 6% to 8.5% of which are singletons. The TCR originated in an adult who was a healthcare worker with PCR-confirmed SARS-CoV-2 infection or an uninfected control (not recorded which). This rearrangement joins TRBV11-2 to TRBJ1-2; weak D call: TRBD1 (6 bases). Sequencing was done on a sample of whole blood. The CDR3 DNA sequence: TGTGACAGCAGCTCACGGGGGGCGTTTGGCTACACCTTC. Its protein product is CDSSSRGAFGYTF.